Included here is one T cell receptor (beta chain) sequence, with context. The antigen is unknown. This may arise from a read error, as a much more abundant clone is one base away. The conserved closing phenylalanine or tryptophan is absent in this CDR3, likely reflecting a read error. TCRdb re-analysed the reads in MiXCR, keeping a single row per CDR3 protein. The data show some 680,000 distinct CDR3 sequences, 35% seen once. This CDR3 is built from 12 residues. Trimming took 10 bases from V and 1 from J, leaving 11 bases between them. Germline V gives CDR1 MDHEN, CDR2 SYDVKM. The data were taken from a study of T cell repertoires in cytomegalovirus infection. Study information: It can be stated that public TCR beta signatures indicated CMV infection as well as a matching HLA type.

Whole-study results and caveats: People with CMV and the relevant HLA were identified by cumulative public TCR beta family frequency. It was HLA-C-restricted CMV-specific TCR beta clonotypes that dominated the response ex vivo.

The receptor was isolated from a human donor in good health (CMV status not recorded). Some clones in this sample may be carry-over from other donors' samples. The J gene is TRBJ2-7, the V gene TRBV28; no clear D gene. Sequencing used PBMCs. DNA of the CDR3: TGTGCCACCACGAATTGGTCCTACGAGCAGTACTCC. This gives the protein CATTNWSYEQYS.